These 15 T cell receptor beta chains were sequenced from one sample in a study of T cells in Graves' hyperthyroidism and ophthalmopathy. Amplification of TCR beta CDR3 regions used RNA as the template. With the HTBI primer set, the TCR CDR3 went through a first round of RT-PCR. TCRdb recomputed calls from the multiplex PCR reads with MiXCR, one row per CDR3 protein. The sample contains 350,000 or so distinct CDR3 sequences, around 18% of which appear only once. Material for sequencing was blood. These receptors all stem from a woman in her thirties or forties with Graves' ophthalmopathy.

This clonotype was seen a few times. CDR3 nucleotide sequence: TGTGCCAGCAGTTTTTCAGGAAACGGTCAGCCCCAGCATTTT. Protein: CASSFSGNGQPQHF. The rearrangement uses TRBV28 and TRBJ1-5; D gene unclear. Trimming removed 3 bases from V and 6 bases from J, with 12 bases in between. CDR1 and CDR2 from the germline V gene are MDHEN and SYDVKM. The CDR3 sequence is 14 residues long.

At least ten counts were recorded for this clonotype. V is TRBV12-3 or TRBV12-4 and J is TRBJ2-6, with D possibly matching TRBD1 (6 bases). The CDR3 is 15 residues long. V was pared by 5 bases and J by 4 bases, with 12 bases between. CDR3 amino acids: CASSPTGNGANVLTF. The CDR3, as DNA: TGTGCCAGCAGTCCCACAGGGAACGGGGCCAACGTCCTGACTTTC.

In this sample, this clonotype turned up many times. The V call is TRBV6-2 or TRBV6-3, the J call TRBJ1-1, with 7 bases identical to TRBD1. The J segment lost 5 bases and the V segment lost 6 bases, leaving 3 bases of the junction unmatched. Germline CDR1 MNHEY, CDR2 SVGEGT. The CDR3 length is 12 residues. DNA of the CDR3: TGTGCCAGCAGCTGGGACAGAACTGAAGCTTTCTTT. It translates to CASSWDRTEAFF.

This clonotype was found many times. J is TRBJ1-2 and V is TRBV5-4, with unresolved D. V was cut by 0 bases and J by 0 bases, with 6 bases left in between. The CDR3 has 14 residues. Per the germline V gene, CDR1 is SGHNT and CDR2 is YYREEE (reference sequence). The CDR3 spells CASSLGSSNYGYTF. The CDR3 nucleotides are TGTGCCAGCAGCTTGGGCAGCTCTAACTATGGCTACACCTTC.

This clonotype was counted ten times or more. J is TRBJ2-5 and V is TRBV11-2; possible D gene TRBD1, 6 bases. The CDR3 length is 14 residues. Trimming pared 0 bases from V and 4 bases from J, leaving 9 bases between. Looked up from germline, CDR1 is SGHAT and CDR2 is FQNNGV. The CDR3 DNA follows: TGTGCCAGCAGCTTAGATCGAGGGGGAGAGACCCAGTACTTC. Encoded protein: CASSLDRGGETQYF.

This clonotype showed up many times. Compared with germline, one end of the junction differs, possibly owing to a read error. CDR3 amino acids: CATSPLTTEAFF. Here the CDR3 DNA reads TGTGCCACCAGTCCCCTTACCACTGAAGCTTTCTTT. The V gene is TRBV28, the J gene TRBJ1-1, with no clear D. Germline V lookup: CDR1 MDHEN, CDR2 SYDVKM. The CDR3 length is 12 residues.

At least ten counts were recorded for this clonotype. The chain carries TRBV3-1 and TRBJ2-7; a weak D match, TRBD1 (5 bases). Germline CDR1 LGHDT, CDR2 YNNKEL (reference sequence). V was shortened by 2 bases and J by 6 bases, with 11 bases between the two germline ends. This CDR3 is built from 13 residues. The CDR3 coding sequence is TGTGCCAGCAGCCAAACAGGTCAGGGCGAGCAGTACTTC. The encoded protein is CASSQTGQGEQYF.

This clonotype has at least ten counts. The rearrangement uses TRBV4-2 and TRBJ2-7, with 13 positions matching TRBD2. The germline CDR1 and CDR2 sequences are LGHNA and YNFKEQ. This CDR3 has 20 residues. The junction had 18 bases not matched to a gene; V was cut back by 4 bases and J by 3 bases. CDR3 sequence (DNA): TGTGCCAGCAGCCCCCTTAGACCCCGGACTAGCGGGAGCAGGGACTACGAGCAGTACTTC. The encoded protein is CASSPLRPRTSGSRDYEQYF.

This clonotype was picked up many times. The rearrangement links TRBV5-1 to TRBJ2-7; TRBD1 aligns across 9 bases. CDR1 is SGHRS and CDR2 is YFSETQ in the germline V gene. V trimming: 0 bases; J trimming: 0 bases; junction bases outside the gene matches: 4. The CDR3 has 16 residues. As DNA, the CDR3 is TGCGCCAGCAGCTTGGACGGACAGGGGCCCTCCTACGAGCAGTACTTC. As protein: CASSLDGQGPSYEQYF.

This clonotype was detected a few times. V usage is TRBV30 and J usage is TRBJ1-2; no clear D. This CDR3 has 13 amino acids. The V gene's germline CDR1 is GTSNPN and CDR2 SVGIG (reference sequence). The germline V and J ends were trimmed by 0 bases and 4 bases, with 9 bases remaining between them. Here the CDR3 reads CAWSVGSPYGYTF. As DNA, the CDR3 is TGTGCCTGGAGTGTCGGGAGCCCCTATGGCTACACCTTC.

For the CDR3, the DNA is TGTGCCAGCAGTTACGACCTAGCGGGACATCAACGGTACGAGCAGTACTTC. It specifies CASSYDLAGHQRYEQYF. The rearrangement uses TRBV6-2 or TRBV6-3 and TRBJ2-7; TRBD2 matches 9 bases. The germline V gene has CDR1 MNHEY and CDR2 SVGEGT. The V gene end was trimmed by 2 bases and the J gene end by 4 bases; junction bases not matched to a gene: 12. The length of the CDR3 is 17 residues.

The sample holds many counts of this clonotype. This chain joins TRBV14 and TRBJ2-7; D may be TRBD2 (6 bases). Germline CDR1 is SGHDN and CDR2 is FVKESK. The germline V and J ends were trimmed by 0 bases and 4 bases, with 7 bases remaining between them. The CDR3 extends over 13 amino acids. The CDR3 DNA reads as TGTGCCAGCAGCCAAGAGGGGGGATACGAGCAGTACTTC. Protein product: CASSQEGGYEQYF. The whole variable domain, filled in from reference TRBV14 and TRBJ2-7, reads EAGVTQFPSHSVIEKGQTVTLRCDPISGHDNLYWYRRVMGKEIKFLLHFVKESKQDESGMPNNRFLAERTGGTYSTLKVQPAELEDSGVYFCASSQEGGYEQYFGPGTRLTVT.

The chain uses TRBV15 and TRBJ2-5; either TRBD1 or TRBD2 may fit D (5 bases each). The V gene lost 0 bases and the J gene lost 5 bases, with 13 bases spanning the gap. The length of the CDR3 is 15 residues. Germline CDR1 LNHNV, CDR2 YYDKDF (reference sequence). The CDR3 loop is CATSRDPRGRETQYF. In DNA form, the CDR3 reads TGTGCCACCAGCAGAGACCCTCGGGGCCGGGAGACCCAGTACTTC.

Remarks on this clonotype: The junction and the germline gene differ at one end; a read error may be behind it. This chain connects TRBV6-2 or TRBV6-3 to TRBJ1-2; the D is unclear. The CDR3 is made up of 14 amino acids. CDR1 and CDR2 (germline): MNHEY, SVGEGT. Here the CDR3 DNA reads TGTGCCAGCAGTTACCATGGGCAGTGGAATGGCTACAGCTTC. Translating it yields CASSYHGQWNGYSF.

This clonotype was seen at least ten times. This sequence joins TRBV29-1 and TRBJ1-1; D remains ambiguous. Germline V gene sequence: CDR1 SQVTM, CDR2 ANQGSEA. This CDR3 region has 11 residues. Trimming took off 5 bases at V and 1 base at J, with 5 bases between the two ends. This chain's CDR3 is CSVSENTEAFF. The CDR3 coding sequence is TGCAGCGTTTCTGAGAACACTGAAGCTTTCTTT.